The 13 T cell receptor beta chains below all came from one sample that was sequenced in a study of cytomegalovirus exposure and HLA in healthy donors. Some clones are missing from TCRdb's copy, which holds only in-frame ones; the method was immunoSEQ multiplex PCR. The repertoire includes 150,000 to 200,000 clones, 86% of them detected once, and approximately 2.4% sits in the top ten. The sequenced material came from PBMCs. These receptors were taken from a man younger than 35 in good health and CMV-seropositive.

This clone showed up just a few times. J is TRBJ1-2 and V is TRBV5-1, with 7 positions matching TRBD1. With 0 bases clipped from V and 5 bases from J, the junction kept 4 bases outside the gene matches. CDR3 size: 14 residues. CDR1 and CDR2 (germline): SGHRS, YFSETQ. CDR3 loop: CASSLGDRKYGYTF. The CDR3 nucleotides read TGCGCCAGCAGCTTGGGGGACAGAAAATATGGCTACACCTTC. Looking up the rest from reference TRBV5-1 and TRBJ1-2 gives the full variable domain: KAGVTQTPRYLIKTRGQQVTLSCSPISGHRSVSWYQQTPGQGLQFLFEYFSETQRNKGNFPGRFSGRQFSNSRSEMNVSTLELGDSALYLCASSLGDRKYGYTFGSGTRLTVV.

V gene TRBV29-1 combines with J gene TRBJ1-2; D unresolved. Trimming removed 0 bases at V and 7 bases at J, with 15 bases between. Germline CDR1 is SQVTM and CDR2 is ANQGSEA. The CDR3 runs to 14 residues. CDR3 residues: CSVEDVREGGGYTF. As DNA, the CDR3 is TGCAGCGTTGAAGATGTTCGTGAGGGAGGTGGCTACACCTTC.

The count of this clone is one. The chain has TRBV15 and TRBJ2-1; 12 nucleotides agree with TRBD2. This CDR3 has 14 residues. V shed 3 bases and J 9 bases; nucleotides not matched to a gene: 3. Germline-derived CDR1 and CDR2 are LNHNV and YYDKDF (reference sequence). The CDR3 sequence: CATSSGLAGLEQFF. The CDR3 nucleotides are TGTGCCACCAGCAGTGGACTAGCGGGGCTTGAGCAGTTCTTC.

The rearrangement joins TRBV18 to TRBJ1-1; no reliable D call. Germline CDR1 reads KGHSH; CDR2 reads LQKENI. This CDR3 has 13 residues. Trimming took off 1 base at V and 3 bases at J, with 6 bases between the two ends. CDR3 nucleotide sequence: TGTGCCAGCTCACCACGGGCAGACACTGAAGCTTTCTTT. Translating gives CASSPRADTEAFF.

CDR3 amino acids: CASSLVTGTANNQPQHF. The CDR3, as DNA: TGTGCCAGCAGCTTAGTGACTGGGACAGCGAACAATCAGCCCCAGCATTTT. The genes are TRBV7-9 and TRBJ1-5, with 7 positions matching TRBD1. Germline CDR1 is SEHNR and CDR2 is FQNEAQ (reference sequence). Unmatched junction bases numbered 9, after V lost 1 base and J lost 3 bases. The CDR3 runs 17 residues.

This rearrangement joins TRBV29-1 to TRBJ1-2; D unresolved. Looked up from germline, CDR1 is SQVTM and CDR2 is ANQGSEA. The CDR3 is 16 amino acids. The V gene lost 3 bases and the J gene lost 0 bases, with 17 bases spanning the gap. The CDR3 is CSVDYMRKLTNYGYTF. The DNA of the CDR3 is TGCAGCGTTGATTACATGAGGAAACTTACTAACTATGGCTACACCTTC.

J is TRBJ1-4 and V is TRBV27, with 11 bases identical to TRBD1. Unmatched junction bases numbered 7, after V lost 6 bases and J lost 7 bases. Germline CDR1 reads MNHEY; CDR2 reads SMNVEV (reference sequence). This CDR3 is built from 15 residues. CDR3 region: CASSHTGTGGEKLFF. The CDR3 DNA sequence: TGTGCCAGCAGCCACACCGGGACAGGGGGTGAAAAACTGTTTTTT.

The chain links TRBV10-1 to TRBJ1-5, with D hard to call. Per germline, CDR1 WNHNN and CDR2 SYGVQD (reference sequence). Between the trimmed V and J ends, which lost 7 bases and 15 bases, there was a span of 13 bases. This CDR3 is 10 amino acids long. CDR3 nucleotide sequence: TGCGCCAGCAAGAGCGATCTATGGCATTTT. Translation: CASKSDLWHF.

CDR3 loop: CASSWTSGDEQFF. CDR3 in DNA: TGTGCCAGCAGCTGGACTAGTGGCGATGAGCAGTTCTTC. This sequence joins TRBV25-1 and TRBJ2-1; 7 bases match TRBD2. The CDR3 loop spans 13 amino acids. In germline, CDR1 is MGHDK, CDR2 SYGVNS. Unmatched junction bases numbered 7, after V lost 6 bases and J lost 8 bases.

The rearrangement links TRBV6-1 to TRBJ1-5; TRBD1 is a possible D gene (6 bases). The V end was cut by 6 bases, the J end by 5 bases, with 14 bases between. The CDR3 runs 14 residues. Per germline, CDR1 MNHNS and CDR2 SASEGT. The CDR3 protein is CASSIRGADQPQHF. CDR3 DNA sequence: TGTGCCAGCAGCATACGGGGGGCGGATCAGCCCCAGCATTTT.

The chain combines TRBV12-5 with TRBJ2-1; 15 nucleotides line up with TRBD2. Germline values: CDR1 LGHNT, CDR2 FRNRAP. J gave up 9 bases and V 4 bases, and 10 bases lay outside the gene matches. CDR3 length equals 17 residues. In DNA, the CDR3 is TGTGCTAGTGGTTCCCGCCTCGGACTAGCGGGGGGGTCTGAGCAGTTCTTC. Its translation is CASGSRLGLAGGSEQFF. Full variable domain (outside the CDR3, taken from reference TRBV12-5 and TRBJ2-1): DARVTQTPRHKVTEMGQEVTMRCQPILGHNTVFWYRQTMMQGLELLAYFRNRAPLDDSGMPKDRFSAEMPDATLATLKIQPSEPRDSAVYFCASGSRLGLAGGSEQFFGPGTRLTVL.

The chain couples TRBV6-4 to TRBJ2-7; TRBD1 matches 7 bases. The germline V gene has CDR1 MRHNA and CDR2 SNTAGT. J gave up 1 base and V 3 bases, and 3 bases lay outside the gene matches. CDR3 length: 14 amino acids. The CDR3 here is CASSDHRGSYEQYF. In DNA, the CDR3 is TGTGCCAGCAGTGATCACAGGGGATCCTACGAGCAGTACTTC.

This clone was picked up a small number of times. The V gene is TRBV4-2, the J gene TRBJ2-2, with D perhaps matching TRBD1 (6 bases). Trimming took 4 bases from V and 1 from J, leaving 16 bases between them. The CDR3 length is 17 residues. Germline CDR1 is LGHNA and CDR2 is YNFKEQ. The CDR3: CASSLGTPLQNTGELFF. The CDR3 coding sequence is TGTGCCAGCAGCCTGGGGACACCATTACAGAACACCGGGGAGCTGTTTTTT.